The source of this TCR beta chain is a study of OX40 agonist ivuxolimab in advanced cancers. Across the study: Ivuxolimab doses were 0.01, 0.1, 0.3, 1.5, 3 or 10 mg/kg every 2 weeks. At 82.7% male, the cohort had a mean age of about 60 years, ranging from about 23 to 79.

Concerning this clone: Antigen unknown.

The CDR3 sequence is 13 residues long. Germline V gives CDR1 SGHTA, CDR2 FQGNSA. V was clipped by 2 bases and J by 3 bases, with 7 bases between them. Assay used: immunoSEQ multiplex PCR; TCRdb lists only in-frame clones, some missing. This table has about 71,000 clones, roughly 86% appearing once. Findings and limits, study-wide: Low normalized clonal expansion also occurred in some nonresponding patients. Mean expanded clone counts were higher in CD8+ than CD4+ T cells.

Sequencing was performed on CD4+ or CD8+ T cells sorted from blood, taken in a trial of the OX40 agonist ivuxolimab. The chain recombines TRBV7-2 with TRBJ1-2; no firm D call. The TCR originated in an adult with an advanced solid tumor such as melanoma, head and neck, liver or kidney cancer. CDR3 bases: TGTGCCAGCAGCTTATCCGGCGACTATGGCTACACCTTC. It yields the protein CASSLSGDYGYTF. The entire variable domain, with the rest obtained from reference TRBV7-2 and TRBJ1-2, is as follows: GAGVSQSPSNKVTEKGKDVELRCDPISGHTALYWYRQSLGQGLEFLIYFQGNSAPDKSGLPSDRFSAERTGGSVSTLTIQRTQQEDSAVYLCASSLSGDYGYTFGSGTRLTVV.